This TCR beta chain derives from a study of T cell clonotyping in hematopoietic cell transplantation. TCRdb's table, derived via immunoSEQ multiplex PCR, lists solely in-frame clones and lacks some. Of about 15,000 clones in the sample, over 75% were seen once. With regard to this clone: The antigen remains unidentified.

Blood collection times were about day -28 and days 30, 100, 180 posttransplant. General observations from the study: Broader posttransplant TCR repertoire diversity was predicted by graft donor and pretransplant recipient Inverse Simpson Index values. Recipient TCR diversity dropped after transplant; expanded clonotypes rose from day 30 to 180.

V was cut by 8 bases and J by 0 bases, with 23 bases left in between. This CDR3 spans 19 amino acids. Germline assignment: CDR1 LNHDA and CDR2 SQIVND (reference sequence). The sequencing here drew on PBMCs, taken 100 days after allogeneic stem cell transplant. This TCR was sampled from a male patient between 55 and 70 years old who had an allogeneic stem cell transplant from a related donor, so the T cells may come from the graft donor. Some clones in this sample may be carry-over from other donors' samples. The J gene is TRBJ2-6, the V gene TRBV19; D is tentatively TRBD1 or TRBD2 (5 bases each). DNA for the CDR3: TGTGCCAGTTATGACGGACGGGGAAGGGGCAACTCTGGGGCCAACGTCCTGACTTTC. Amino acid sequence: CASYDGRGRGNSGANVLTF.